The 15 T cell receptor beta chains below all came from one sample that was sequenced in a study of cytomegalovirus exposure and HLA in healthy donors (dated by TCRdb to the late 2010s). Library prep was done by the immunoSEQ multiplex PCR assay. For the multiplex PCR, a mixture combining 60 forward primers for TCR Vbeta segments and 13 reverse primers for TCR Jbeta segments was used. TCRdb re-hosts the immuneACCESS table, in-frame sequences only. Its copies lack some clones; in the studies checked, an unresolved V gene accounts for under half of them, and the cause for the rest is not known. Recorded for this sample are approximately 110,000 clones; about two thirds of them occurred a single time. Roughly 8.2% of the sample goes to the ten largest clones. The sequenced sample consisted of PBMCs. These receptors were collected from a woman aged 35 to 49 in good health and CMV-seropositive.

This clone appeared once. The rearrangement joins TRBV6-5 to TRBJ2-1; 7 bases align to TRBD2. Germline-derived CDR1 and CDR2 are MNHEY and SVGAGI. V lost 2 bases and J lost 8; bases outside the gene matches: 9. The CDR3 extends over 15 amino acids. CDR3 nucleotides: TGTGCCAGCAGTTACAGCGGGAACTTAGTCGATGAGCAGTTCTTC. Its translation is CASSYSGNLVDEQFF.

The chain employs TRBV6-6 and TRBJ2-7, with 10 bases aligning to TRBD2. V shed 0 bases, J shed 0 bases, and the junction held 2 bases outside the gene matches. Germline CDR1 reads MNHNY; CDR2 reads SVGAGI (reference sequence). The CDR3 consists of 16 residues. The CDR3 loop reads CASSYSGTSVSYEQYF. The CDR3 region has the DNA TGTGCCAGCAGTTACTCCGGGACTAGCGTCTCCTACGAGCAGTACTTC.

The CDR3 coding sequence is TGTGCCAGTAGTATTCAGGGCGCGTACACTGAAGCTTTCTTT. It encodes CASSIQGAYTEAFF. The J gene is TRBJ1-1, the V gene TRBV19, with D perhaps TRBD1 (5 bases). Germline assignment: CDR1 LNHDA and CDR2 SQIVND (reference sequence). The CDR3 consists of 14 residues. The V end lost 3 bases, the J end lost 3 bases, and 11 bases lay between the germline ends.

This clone came up a few times. This chain connects TRBV7-9 to TRBJ2-1; TRBD1 is a possible D gene (6 bases). Germline-derived CDR1 and CDR2 are SEHNR and FQNEAQ (reference sequence). Trimming took off 3 bases at V and 4 bases at J, with 22 bases between the two ends. CDR3 length: 18 amino acids. The CDR3 region has the DNA TGTGCCAGCAGCTTTGGGACAAGAACTATTTACAAGTACAATGAGCAGTTCTTC. This sequence encodes CASSFGTRTIYKYNEQFF.

This chain joins TRBV2 and TRBJ1-3; 10 nucleotides line up with TRBD1. V was pared by 7 bases and J by 0 bases, with 6 bases of the junction left unmatched. Germline V lookup: CDR1 SNHLY, CDR2 FYNNEI. CDR3 size: 16 residues. CDR3 in amino acids: CASKTGQGFSGNTIYF. The CDR3 coding sequence is TGTGCCAGCAAGACGGGACAGGGGTTCTCTGGAAACACCATATATTTT.

V gene TRBV6-1 combines with J gene TRBJ2-1; a possible D gene is TRBD1 (5 bases). This CDR3 is built from 15 residues. Trimming removed 6 bases at V and 8 bases at J, with 20 bases between. Germline-derived CDR1 and CDR2 are MNHNS and SASEGT. CDR3 nucleotide sequence: TGTGCCAGCAGGGGTACAAGGCAGGGCTGGGATGAGCAGTTCTTC. This sequence encodes CASRGTRQGWDEQFF.

This clone was found once. The rearrangement uses TRBV7-6 and TRBJ2-7; perhaps TRBD1 as D (5 bases). This CDR3 is built from 13 residues. V was trimmed by 2 bases and J by 6 bases, leaving 11 bases between them. CDR1 SGHVS and CDR2 FNYEAQ come from the germline V gene. CDR3 sequence reads: CASSLQGSIEQYF. Written as DNA, the CDR3 is TGTGCCAGCAGCTTACAGGGATCCATCGAGCAGTACTTC.

This chain links TRBV7-8 with TRBJ2-7, with 7 bases aligning to TRBD1. CDR3 size: 13 residues. The germline CDR1 and CDR2 sequences are SGHVS and FQNEAQ. V dropped 7 bases and J dropped 3; count of bases not matched to a gene: 6. As DNA, the CDR3 is TGTGCCAGCACCTTGACAGGGTACTACGAGCAGTACTTC. It specifies CASTLTGYYEQYF.

This rearrangement joins TRBV7-2 to TRBJ2-7; D is uncertain. Germline values: CDR1 SGHTA, CDR2 FQGNSA. The CDR3 contains 13 residues. V was trimmed by 5 bases and J by 3 bases, leaving 11 bases between them. CDR3 DNA sequence: TGTGCCAGCAGCCCGAAAGGCGGCTACGAGCAGTACTTC. Translation gives CASSPKGGYEQYF.

J is TRBJ1-2 and V is TRBV6-1; weak D call: TRBD1 (6 bases). This CDR3 is 15 amino acids long. Germline lookup yields CDR1 MNHNS and CDR2 SASEGT. Trimming shortened V by 4 bases and J by 0 bases, and 12 bases separated the two germline ends. CDR3 DNA: TGTGCCAGCAGTGTGGGGGGGCTCGCTAACTATGGCTACACCTTC. Translating gives CASSVGGLANYGYTF.

The rearrangement links TRBV9 to TRBJ1-1, with 7 bases matching TRBD1. From germline, CDR1 is SGDLS and CDR2 YYNGEE. This CDR3 region has 15 residues. J was trimmed by 2 bases and V by 0 bases; bases with no gene match: 4. CDR3 DNA: TGTGCCAGCAGCGTAGGGGGGACAGATAACACTGAAGCTTTCTTT. Amino acid sequence: CASSVGGTDNTEAFF.

The chain uses TRBV5-1 and TRBJ1-2; TRBD1 agrees at 8 bases. V shed 4 bases and J 7 bases; nucleotides not matched to a gene: 12. Germline lookup yields CDR1 SGHRS and CDR2 YFSETQ. The CDR3 has 15 residues. CDR3 sequence reads: CASSNGQGYDAGYTF. DNA of the CDR3: TGCGCCAGCAGCAACGGACAGGGATACGACGCTGGCTACACCTTC.

This clone was seen only a few times. The J gene is TRBJ2-3, the V gene TRBV7-2, with D possibly TRBD2 on 5 matching bases. Germline V gives CDR1 SGHTA, CDR2 FQGNSA. V shed 1 base and J shed 2 bases, with 7 bases lying between them. The CDR3 loop spans 14 amino acids. The CDR3 coding sequence is TGTGCCAGCAGCTTAGGGCTAGCCACAGATACGCAGTATTTT. Amino acid sequence: CASSLGLATDTQYF.

This chain connects TRBV7-6 to TRBJ1-3; no reliable D call. CDR1 is SGHVS, CDR2 FNYEAQ, per germline. The CDR3 covers 13 residues. Trimming shortened V by 0 bases and J by 2 bases, and 2 bases separated the two germline ends. As DNA, the CDR3 is TGTGCCAGCAGCTTAGCCGCTGGAAACACCATATATTTT. Translating it yields CASSLAAGNTIYF.

In its sample, this clone was seen once. J is TRBJ2-7 and V is TRBV4-1, with 9 bases identical to TRBD1. This CDR3 is 15 amino acids long. Looked up from germline, CDR1 is MGHRA and CDR2 is YSYEKL. The J segment lost 3 bases and the V segment lost 1 base, leaving 4 bases of the junction unmatched. For the CDR3, the DNA is TGCGCCAGCAGCCAAGTTTTGGACAGGGGCTACGAGCAGTACTTC. As protein: CASSQVLDRGYEQYF.